Detailed here is one T cell receptor beta chain. Its antigen is undetermined. This CDR3 is built from 17 residues. Germline CDR1 and CDR2: SGHRS and YFSETQ. With 2 bases clipped from V and 5 bases from J, the junction kept 13 bases outside the gene matches. This entry belongs to a study of long-term antiretroviral therapy in people with HIV. Study-wide findings and caveats: Neither ART adherence, viral resistance nor therapy changes were documented.

Samples held roughly 0.9-10 million cryopreserved PBMC before DNA extraction. Survey-level immunoSEQ v3.0 assays were run. The data were produced by immunoSEQ multiplex PCR, yet TCRdb's version contains in-frame clones alone and is incomplete. The table lists 13,000 or so clones, about 80% of them singletons. The sequencing used unsorted PBMCs, collected 3.2 years before starting antiretroviral therapy. The V gene is TRBV5-1, the J gene TRBJ1-1, with 9 positions matching TRBD1. This TCR was recovered from a man aged 40-49 years with HIV. The CDR3 spells CASSLPGTGTRQTEAFF. Here the CDR3 DNA reads TGCGCCAGCAGCTTACCCGGGACAGGGACCAGGCAGACTGAAGCTTTCTTT.